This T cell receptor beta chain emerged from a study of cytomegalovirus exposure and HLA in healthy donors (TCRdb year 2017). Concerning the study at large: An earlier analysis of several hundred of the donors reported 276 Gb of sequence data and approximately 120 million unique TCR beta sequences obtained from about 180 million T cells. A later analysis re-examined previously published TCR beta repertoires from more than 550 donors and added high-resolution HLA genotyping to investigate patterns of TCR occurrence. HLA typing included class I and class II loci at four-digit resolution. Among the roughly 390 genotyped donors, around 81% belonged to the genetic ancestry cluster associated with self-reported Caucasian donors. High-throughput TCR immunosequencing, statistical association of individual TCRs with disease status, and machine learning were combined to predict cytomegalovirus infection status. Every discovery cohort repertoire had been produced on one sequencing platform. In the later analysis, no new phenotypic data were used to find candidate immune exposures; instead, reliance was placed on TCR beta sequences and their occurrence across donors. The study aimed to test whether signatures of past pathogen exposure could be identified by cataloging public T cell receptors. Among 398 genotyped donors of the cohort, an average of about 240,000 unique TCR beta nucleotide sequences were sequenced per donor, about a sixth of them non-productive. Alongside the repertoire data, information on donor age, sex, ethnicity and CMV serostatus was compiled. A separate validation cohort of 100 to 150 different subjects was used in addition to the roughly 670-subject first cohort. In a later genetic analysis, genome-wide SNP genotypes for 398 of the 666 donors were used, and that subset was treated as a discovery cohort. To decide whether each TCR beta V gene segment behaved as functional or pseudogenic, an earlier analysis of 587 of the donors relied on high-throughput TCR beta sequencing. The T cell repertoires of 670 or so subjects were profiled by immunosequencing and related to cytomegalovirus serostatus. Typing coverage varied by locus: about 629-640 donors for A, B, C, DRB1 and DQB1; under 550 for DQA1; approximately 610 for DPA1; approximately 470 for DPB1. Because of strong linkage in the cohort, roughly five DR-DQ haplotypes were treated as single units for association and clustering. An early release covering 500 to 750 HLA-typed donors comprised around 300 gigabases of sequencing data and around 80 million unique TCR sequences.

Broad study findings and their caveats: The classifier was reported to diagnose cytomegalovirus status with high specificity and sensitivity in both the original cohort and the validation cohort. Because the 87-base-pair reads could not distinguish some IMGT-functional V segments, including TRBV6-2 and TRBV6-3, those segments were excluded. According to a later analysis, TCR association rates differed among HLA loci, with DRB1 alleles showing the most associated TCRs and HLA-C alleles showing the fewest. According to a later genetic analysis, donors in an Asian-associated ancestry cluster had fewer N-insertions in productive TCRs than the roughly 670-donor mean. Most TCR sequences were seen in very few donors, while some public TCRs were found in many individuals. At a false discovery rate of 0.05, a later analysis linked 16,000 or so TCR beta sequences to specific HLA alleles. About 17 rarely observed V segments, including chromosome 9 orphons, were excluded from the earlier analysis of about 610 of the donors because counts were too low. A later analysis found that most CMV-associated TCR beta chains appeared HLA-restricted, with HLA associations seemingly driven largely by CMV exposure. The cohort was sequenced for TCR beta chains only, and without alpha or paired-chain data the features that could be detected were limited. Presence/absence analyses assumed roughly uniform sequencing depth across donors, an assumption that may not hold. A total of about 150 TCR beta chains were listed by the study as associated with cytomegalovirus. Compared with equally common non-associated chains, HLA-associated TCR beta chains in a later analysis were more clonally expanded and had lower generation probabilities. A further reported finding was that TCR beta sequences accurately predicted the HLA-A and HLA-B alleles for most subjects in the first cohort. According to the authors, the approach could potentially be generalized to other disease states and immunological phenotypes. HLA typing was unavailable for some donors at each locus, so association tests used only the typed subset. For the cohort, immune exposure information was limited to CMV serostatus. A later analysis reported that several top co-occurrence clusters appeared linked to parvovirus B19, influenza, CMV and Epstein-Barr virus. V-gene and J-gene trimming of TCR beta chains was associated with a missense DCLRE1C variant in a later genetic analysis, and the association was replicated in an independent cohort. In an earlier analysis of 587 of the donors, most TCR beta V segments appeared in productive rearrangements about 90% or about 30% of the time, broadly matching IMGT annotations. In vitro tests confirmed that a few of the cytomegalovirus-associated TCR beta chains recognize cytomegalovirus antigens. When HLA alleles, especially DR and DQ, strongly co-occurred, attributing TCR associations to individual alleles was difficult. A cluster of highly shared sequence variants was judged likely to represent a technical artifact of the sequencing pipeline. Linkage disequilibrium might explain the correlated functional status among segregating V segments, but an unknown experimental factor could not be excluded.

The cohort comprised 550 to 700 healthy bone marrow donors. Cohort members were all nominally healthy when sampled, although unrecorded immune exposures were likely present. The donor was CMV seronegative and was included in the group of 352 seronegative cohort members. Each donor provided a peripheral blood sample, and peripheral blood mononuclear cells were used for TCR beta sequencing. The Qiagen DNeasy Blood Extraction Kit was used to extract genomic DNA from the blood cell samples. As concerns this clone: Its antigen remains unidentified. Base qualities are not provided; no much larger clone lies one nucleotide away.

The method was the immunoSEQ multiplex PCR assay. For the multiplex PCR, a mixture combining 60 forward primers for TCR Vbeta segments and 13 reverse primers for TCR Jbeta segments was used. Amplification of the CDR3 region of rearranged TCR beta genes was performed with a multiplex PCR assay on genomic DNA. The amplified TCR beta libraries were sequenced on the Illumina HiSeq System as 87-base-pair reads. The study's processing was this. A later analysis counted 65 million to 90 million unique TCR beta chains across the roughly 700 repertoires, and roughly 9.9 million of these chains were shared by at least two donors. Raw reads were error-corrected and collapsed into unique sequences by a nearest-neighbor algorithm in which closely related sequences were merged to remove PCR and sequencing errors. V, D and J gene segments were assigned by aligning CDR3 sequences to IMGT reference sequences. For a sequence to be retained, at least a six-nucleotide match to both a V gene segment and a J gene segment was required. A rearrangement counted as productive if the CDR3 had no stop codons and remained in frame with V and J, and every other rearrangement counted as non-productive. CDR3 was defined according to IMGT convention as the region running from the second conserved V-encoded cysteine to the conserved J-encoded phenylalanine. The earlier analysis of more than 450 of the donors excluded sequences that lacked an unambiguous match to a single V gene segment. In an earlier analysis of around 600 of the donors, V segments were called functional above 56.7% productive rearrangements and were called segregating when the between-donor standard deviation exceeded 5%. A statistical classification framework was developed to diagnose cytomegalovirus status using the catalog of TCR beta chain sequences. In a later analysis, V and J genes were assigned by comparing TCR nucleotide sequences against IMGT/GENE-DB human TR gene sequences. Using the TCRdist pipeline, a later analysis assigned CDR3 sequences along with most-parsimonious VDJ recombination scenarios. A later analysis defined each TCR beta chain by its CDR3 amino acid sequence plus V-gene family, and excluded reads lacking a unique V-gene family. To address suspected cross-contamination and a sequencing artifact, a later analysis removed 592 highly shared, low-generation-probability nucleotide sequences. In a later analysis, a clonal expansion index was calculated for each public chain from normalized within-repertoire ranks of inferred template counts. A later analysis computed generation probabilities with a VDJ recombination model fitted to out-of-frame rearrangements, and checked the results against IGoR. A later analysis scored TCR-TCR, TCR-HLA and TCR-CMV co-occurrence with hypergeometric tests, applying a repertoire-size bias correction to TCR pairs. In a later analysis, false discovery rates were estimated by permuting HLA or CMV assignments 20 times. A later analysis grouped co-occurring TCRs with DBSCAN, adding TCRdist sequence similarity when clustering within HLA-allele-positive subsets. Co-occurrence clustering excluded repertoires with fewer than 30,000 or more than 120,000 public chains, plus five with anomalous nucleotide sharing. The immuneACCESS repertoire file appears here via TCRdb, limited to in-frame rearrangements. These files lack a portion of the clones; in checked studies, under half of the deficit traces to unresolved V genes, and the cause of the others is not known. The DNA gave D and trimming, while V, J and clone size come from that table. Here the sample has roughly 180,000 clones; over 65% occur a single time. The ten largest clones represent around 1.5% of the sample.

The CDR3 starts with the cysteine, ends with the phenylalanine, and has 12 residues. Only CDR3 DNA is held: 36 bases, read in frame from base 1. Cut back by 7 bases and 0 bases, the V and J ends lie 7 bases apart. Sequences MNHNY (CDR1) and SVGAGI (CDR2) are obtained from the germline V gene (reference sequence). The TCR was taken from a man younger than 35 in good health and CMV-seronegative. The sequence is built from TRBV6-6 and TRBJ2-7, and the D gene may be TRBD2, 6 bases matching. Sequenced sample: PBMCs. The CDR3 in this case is CASIGGSYEQYF. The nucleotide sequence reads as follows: TGTGCCAGCATCGGGGGCTCCTACGAGCAGTACTTC.